This T cell receptor (beta chain) was found in a study of Tregs in tolerant kidney transplant recipients. The overall study: The nonmyeloablative bone marrow transplants came from related graft donors, with transient mixed chimerism. Whole-study findings and limits: Donor-specific Treg expansion exceeded global Treg expansion in tolerant patients, suggesting antigen drive.

Using immunoSEQ multiplex PCR, the repertoire was profiled, and TCRdb retains in-frame clones only, with some absent. Here the sample table reports more than 45,000 clones. Germline trimming cut 0 bases from V and 5 bases from J; bases unmatched to any gene: 4. There are 16 residues in the CDR3. Germline V gene sequence: CDR1 SGHTA, CDR2 FQGNSA. With respect to this clone: Its antigen is currently unknown. The CDR3 extends 3 residues past the end of the read, so its final part is completed from the germline J gene.

The chain carries TRBV7-2 and TRBJ2-5; TRBD2 matches 12 bases. The clonotype comes from a human donor who received a combined kidney and bone marrow transplant. This specimen was CD4+ T cells from blood, taken before the transplant. CDR3 loop: CASSLALAGGRETQYF. Partial CDR3 DNA: TGTGCCAGCAGCTTAGCACTAGCGGGAGGTCGGGAGACC.